A selection of T cell receptor beta chains follows, all from one sample in a study of cytotoxic CD8 clonotypes in ibrutinib-treated CLL. The assay was immunoSEQ multiplex PCR, and TCRdb's table has in-frame clones only and misses some. The sample consists of 200,000 to 250,000 clones, nearly 80% of them appearing once. The sample was PBMCs, taken after 12 months of ibrutinib treatment. All receptors derive from a human donor with chronic lymphocytic leukemia. Each CDR3 is given with its conserved first and last residue. A D gene is named only where the DNA matches it firmly. Where a row states a size, it is once, few, many or the class of an expanded clone; other rows omit it.

d_gene: .; abundance: .; j_gene: TRBJ1-5; len: 12; v_gene: TRBV27; CDR3nt: TGTGCCAGTAAGACAGGCAATCAGCCCCAGCATTTT; CDR3aa: CASKTGNQPQHF
d_gene: .; abundance: .; j_gene: TRBJ2-7; len: 13; v_gene: TRBV5-1; CDR3nt: TGCGCCAGCAGCTTCAGGGCAACGTACGAGCAGTACTTC; CDR3aa: CASSFRATYEQYF
d_gene: TRBD1; abundance: .; j_gene: TRBJ1-1; len: 14; v_gene: TRBV13; CDR3nt: TGTGCCAGCAGCCGTGGGACAGGGGTCACTGAAGCTTTCTTT; CDR3aa: CASSRGTGVTEAFF
d_gene: .; abundance: .; j_gene: TRBJ2-5; len: 15; v_gene: TRBV7-9; CDR3nt: TGTGCCAGCAGCTTCGGGACCGGGGTTGCGGAGACCCAGTACTTC; CDR3aa: CASSFGTGVAETQYF
d_gene: TRBD1; abundance: .; j_gene: TRBJ1-1; len: 14; v_gene: TRBV5-1; CDR3nt: TGCGCCAGCAGCTTGGAGGGGGCCTGGACTGAAGCTTTCTTT; CDR3aa: CASSLEGAWTEAFF
d_gene: .; abundance: few; j_gene: TRBJ2-2; len: 14; v_gene: TRBV10-3; CDR3nt: TGTGCCATCAGTGCCCGGGATAACACCGGGGAGCTGTTTTTT; CDR3aa: CAISARDNTGELFF
d_gene: TRBD2; abundance: .; j_gene: TRBJ2-3; len: 12; v_gene: TRBV2; CDR3nt: TGTGCCAGCGGGACTATCGACGATACGCAGTATTTT; CDR3aa: CASGTIDDTQYF
d_gene: .; abundance: .; j_gene: TRBJ2-7; len: 15; v_gene: TRBV28; CDR3nt: TGTGCCAGCAGTTCTCTAGCGAACCGGCCCTACGAGCAGTACTTC; CDR3aa: CASSSLANRPYEQYF
d_gene: .; abundance: .; j_gene: TRBJ1-2; len: 13; v_gene: TRBV2; CDR3nt: TGTGCCAGCAGTTATCCCATTGTGGGTGGCTACACCTTC; CDR3aa: CASSYPIVGGYTF
d_gene: .; abundance: .; j_gene: TRBJ1-1; len: 15; v_gene: TRBV27; CDR3nt: TGTGCCAGCAGTTTTATCCATCCCGCAGCAACTGAAGCTTTCTTT; CDR3aa: CASSFIHPAATEAFF
d_gene: .; abundance: .; j_gene: TRBJ1-2; len: 15; v_gene: TRBV18; CDR3nt: TGTGCCAGCTCATTCTCTATCCTGGGCAACTATGGCTACACCTTC; CDR3aa: CASSFSILGNYGYTF
d_gene: .; abundance: .; j_gene: TRBJ1-2; len: 15; v_gene: TRBV7-9; CDR3nt: TGTGCCAGCAGCTCAACAGCGACTGAGGCCGGCGGCTACACCTTC; CDR3aa: CASSSTATEAGGYTF
d_gene: .; abundance: once; j_gene: TRBJ1-2; len: 14; v_gene: TRBV13; CDR3nt: TGTGCCAGCAGCTTGGGCAGGGACTACTATGGCTACACCTTC; CDR3aa: CASSLGRDYYGYTF
d_gene: TRBD2; abundance: .; j_gene: TRBJ2-1; len: 19; v_gene: TRBV6-1; CDR3nt: TGTGCCAGCAGTGAAGGTTTGGGACTAGCGCCAATACTCAGGGATGAGCAGTTCTTC; CDR3aa: CASSEGLGLAPILRDEQFF
d_gene: .; abundance: .; j_gene: TRBJ1-1; len: 11; v_gene: TRBV6-5; CDR3nt: TGTGCCAGCAGTTATCTAACTGAAGCTTTCTTT; CDR3aa: CASSYLTEAFF
d_gene: .; abundance: .; j_gene: TRBJ1-5; len: 15; v_gene: TRBV4-1; CDR3nt: TGCGCCAGCAGCCAGGCGGGGACCATCCATCAGCCCCAGCATTTT; CDR3aa: CASSQAGTIHQPQHF
d_gene: .; abundance: .; j_gene: TRBJ2-1; len: 13; v_gene: TRBV2; CDR3nt: TGTGCCAGCAGTGGCACCACCTACAATGAGCAGTTCTTC; CDR3aa: CASSGTTYNEQFF
d_gene: TRBD2; abundance: .; j_gene: TRBJ2-7; len: 14; v_gene: TRBV19; CDR3nt: TGTGCCAGTAGTATTATGAGCGGGGGCTACGAGCAGTACTTC; CDR3aa: CASSIMSGGYEQYF
d_gene: TRBD1; abundance: .; j_gene: TRBJ2-3; len: 14; v_gene: TRBV29-1; CDR3nt: TGCAGCGTACCGGGACAGGGTGGATTCCTTACGCAGTATTTT; CDR3aa: CSVPGQGGFLTQYF
d_gene: .; abundance: .; j_gene: TRBJ2-3; len: 12; v_gene: TRBV6-5; CDR3nt: TGTGCCAGCAGGTCTAGAGCAGATACGCAGTATTTT; CDR3aa: CASRSRADTQYF
d_gene: TRBD2; abundance: once; j_gene: TRBJ2-3; len: 15; v_gene: TRBV9; CDR3nt: TGTGCCAGCAACGTACTAGCGGGAGGAACAGATACGCAGTATTTT; CDR3aa: CASNVLAGGTDTQYF
d_gene: .; abundance: .; j_gene: TRBJ1-1; len: 13; v_gene: TRBV30; CDR3nt: TGTGCCTGGGAACAGGGTGGGGTGACTGAAGCTTTCTTT; CDR3aa: CAWEQGGVTEAFF
d_gene: .; abundance: .; j_gene: TRBJ2-1; len: 14; v_gene: TRBV5-1; CDR3nt: TGCGCCAGCAGCTTGTACCGGGTCTACAATGAGCAGTTCTTC; CDR3aa: CASSLYRVYNEQFF
d_gene: TRBD2; abundance: few; j_gene: TRBJ2-2; len: 15; v_gene: TRBV28; CDR3nt: TGTGCCAGCAGTTTATTAGCGGGGAACACCGGGGAGCTGTTTTTT; CDR3aa: CASSLLAGNTGELFF
d_gene: .; abundance: .; j_gene: TRBJ2-1; len: 14; v_gene: TRBV5-1; CDR3nt: TGCGCCAGCAGCTTCTCCTCAGGAGACAATGAGCAGTTCTTC; CDR3aa: CASSFSSGDNEQFF